The sequence of this T cell receptor (beta chain) was determined in a study of T-cell memory formation after mild COVID-19. Study-wide context: Largely donor-specific sequence clusters came from a couple of donors.

Regarding this clonotype: Its antigen is currently unknown.

Broader study findings: Contracting CD4+ clones sat mainly in CM and EM; CD8+ in EMRA. Some SARS-CoV-2-responding clones were already detected in memory before infection.

Unmatched junction bases numbered 3, after V lost 2 bases and J lost 3 bases. Germline V lookup: CDR1 SGHRS, CDR2 YFSETQ. The CDR3 covers 14 residues. A 5'RACE reaction primed in the constant segment made cDNA libraries of TCR alpha and TCR beta, and these carried sample barcodes and UMIs. TCRdb reprocessed the 5' RACE reads with MiXCR, giving one entry per CDR3 protein. The repertoire holds approximately 150,000 distinct CDR3 sequences, with 15% to 20% as singletons. The TCR comes from an adult woman who had mild COVID-19 (a few samples of this study predate the infection). Cell type and time point are not known. The rearrangement uses TRBV5-1 and TRBJ2-7, with 9 bases lining up with TRBD1. Sequences were obtained from PBMCs or a T cell subset sorted from them (not recorded which). CDR3 nucleotide sequence: TGCGCCAGCAGCTTAACGGGACAGGGCTACGAGCAGTACTTC. This encodes CASSLTGQGYEQYF.